These T cell receptor beta chains were read from a single sample in a study of T cells after yellow fever vaccination. TCRdb fed the 5' RACE reads into MiXCR, producing one record per CDR3 protein. The sample contains 200,000 to 250,000 distinct CDR3 sequences, approximately 3.2% of which appear only once. Sequences were derived from CD4+ T cells sorted from PBMCs, sampled 10 days after the yellow fever booster vaccination. These receptors all come from a man aged 18 to 30 who received the YFV17D yellow fever vaccine. Each CDR3 is given without its conserved first and last residue. Clone sizes are given selectively: once, few, many, or a class where the clone is expanded.

NA | TRBV4-1 | ASSRTPTPYYQETQY
NA | TRBV29-1 | SCLRGTDTQY
few | TRBV5-1 | ASTERSSYNSPLH
NA | TRBV29-1 | SVESLGQDTDTQY
few | TRBV12-3/TRBV12-4 | ASSLRNQETQY
few | TRBV7-2 | ASSPYSPSEQY
many | TRBV12-3/TRBV12-4 | ASSFRGVTDTQY
NA | TRBV19 | ASSISGLSTDTQY
many | TRBV6-2/TRBV6-3 | ASSYSIKGNTEAF
NA | TRBV11-2 | ASSLSGGDNTQY
NA | TRBV12-3/TRBV12-4 | ASTLGTGLGYT
few | TRBV7-6 | ASSFYSSDQY
NA | TRBV20-1 | SAQPTVNNHGGYT
few | TRBV12-3/TRBV12-4 | ASRQSGGAPTGELF
few | TRBV20-1 | SARVALNYGYT
few | TRBV4-1 | ASSQQGVNSPLH
few | TRBV7-2 | ASSRKLATSTDTQY
few | TRBV7-3 | ASSLEAPGNEQY
NA | TRBV6-6 | ASSYAAAGYT
NA | TRBV27 | ASRPDRTANTGELF
many | TRBV20-1 | SAPNGRGRNTEAF
many | TRBV11-2 | ASSAQGGVDEKLF
many | TRBV5-1 | ASSSGLAVVDTQY
many | TRBV28 | ASSADVNTEAF